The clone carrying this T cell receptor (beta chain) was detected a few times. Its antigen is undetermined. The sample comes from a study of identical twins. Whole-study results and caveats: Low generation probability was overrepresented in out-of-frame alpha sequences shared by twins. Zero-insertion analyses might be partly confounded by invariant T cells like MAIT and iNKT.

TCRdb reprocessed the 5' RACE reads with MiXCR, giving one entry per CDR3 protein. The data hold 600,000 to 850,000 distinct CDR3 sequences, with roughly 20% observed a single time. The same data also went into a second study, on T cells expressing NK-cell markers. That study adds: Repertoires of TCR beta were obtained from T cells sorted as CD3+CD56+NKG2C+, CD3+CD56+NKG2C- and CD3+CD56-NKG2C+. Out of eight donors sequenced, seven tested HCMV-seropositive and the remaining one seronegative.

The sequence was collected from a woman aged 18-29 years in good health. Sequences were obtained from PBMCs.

The CDR3: CASSLWTSNEWDTQYF. As DNA, the CDR3 is TGCGCCAGCAGCTTGTGGACTAGCAATGAGTGGGATACGCAGTATTTT. This rearrangement joins TRBV5-1 to TRBJ2-3; 8 bases line up with TRBD2. The CDR3 consists of 16 residues. The V gene end was trimmed by 1 base and the J gene end by 6 bases; junction bases not matched to a gene: 10. Germline V lookup: CDR1 SGHRS, CDR2 YFSETQ. Variable domain in full (rest from reference TRBV5-1 and TRBJ2-3): KAGVTQTPRYLIKTRGQQVTLSCSPISGHRSVSWYQQTPGQGLQFLFEYFSETQRNKGNFPGRFSGRQFSNSRSEMNVSTLELGDSALYLCASSLWTSNEWDTQYFGPGTRLTVL.